The entry that follows covers one TCR beta chain sequence. Its specific antigen is unknown. Nothing much larger sits one base from this clone, and base qualities are not available. This entry is derived from a study of cytomegalovirus exposure and HLA in healthy donors (dated by TCRdb to about 2017). Regarding the complete study: The 666 repertoires of the first cohort and the 120 validation repertoires were produced on the same platform, according to a later analysis. Besides the first cohort of 500 to 700 subjects, a separate validation cohort made up of over a hundred different subjects was used. The study was designed to test whether signatures of past pathogen exposure could be identified by cataloging public T cell receptors. The study combined high-throughput TCR immunosequencing, statistical association of individual TCRs with disease status, and machine learning to predict cytomegalovirus infection status.

General study outcomes and caveats: Across donors, most TCR sequences were observed very rarely, whereas some public TCRs were present in many individuals. A later analysis found that TCRs clustered in the first cohort also tended to co-occur in the 120 validation repertoires, with approximately 95% of cluster scores above 0. In vitro tests confirmed that a few of the cytomegalovirus-associated TCR beta chains recognize cytomegalovirus antigens. The study listed 170 or so TCR beta chains as associated with cytomegalovirus. A later analysis lacked HLA typing for the validation cohort, so it scored co-occurrence in that cohort across all 110 or so repertoires. According to the authors, the approach could potentially be generalized to other disease states and immunological phenotypes. The classifier was reported to diagnose cytomegalovirus status with high specificity and sensitivity in both the original and validation cohorts.

Donors formed part of the validation cohort, which comprised about 120 subjects and was distinct from the first cohort of 690 or so subjects. Libraries were prepared through the immunoSEQ multiplex PCR assay. Per the source publication's procedure: A statistical classification framework was built for diagnosing cytomegalovirus status from the catalog of TCR beta chain sequences. Here the immuneACCESS table is served through TCRdb, limited to in-frame sequences with V and J called. Missing clones are a known gap in these copies; in checked studies unresolved V genes cover under half, and the rest lacks a known reason. V and J calls and clone size are those listed in that table; D and trimming were worked out from the DNA. This sample is represented by over 100,000 clones; roughly nine tenths of them were singletons. The ten top clones hold roughly 1.2% of the sample. Counted from cysteine to phenylalanine, this CDR3 has 13 amino acids. The DNA shown is the 39-base CDR3, in frame from base 1. From a lookup of the germline V gene (reference sequence), CDR1 and CDR2 are SGHNT and YYREEE. Compared with germline, V lacks 5 bases and J lacks 4 bases; bases without a gene match: 5.

Source material: PBMCs. The source of this sequence is a woman aged 18 to 35 in good health and CMV-seronegative. The chain is assembled from TRBV5-4 and TRBJ1-1, with 7 junctional bases fitting TRBD1. The DNA reads as follows: TGTGCCAGCAGACTGGACAGGAGCACTGAAGCTTTCTTT. Its product reads: CASRLDRSTEAFF.